What follows are 19 T cell receptor beta chains derived from one specimen sequenced in a study of radiation and T cells in renal cell carcinoma (dated by TCRdb to the early 2020s). According to the study, the label for this sample's time point signals: blood 4 weeks post-SBRT, at nephrectomy. The treatment or condition tag for this specimen amounts to: 15 Gy SBRT to primary tumor, nephrectomy 4 weeks later. To prepare the library, the immunoSEQ multiplex PCR assay was applied. TCRdb obtained this table from immuneACCESS and retained in-frame rearrangements with V and J assigned. These tables miss some clones; where compared with another copy, unresolved V genes account for less than half of the shortfall, and the remainder is unexplained. The sample has over 90,000 clones on record, 75% to 85% of them singletons. The top ten clonotypes cover under 8.5% of the sample. The sequenced sample was blood, obtained from a patient whose treatment included radiotherapy and nephrectomy. Source of these receptors: a man between 60 and 70 years old with renal cell carcinoma.

CDR3 sequence: CASSLDGGRAGEQYF. The CDR3 DNA is TGTGCCAGCAGCTTAGATGGCGGGAGGGCCGGCGAGCAGTACTTC. The chain couples TRBV7-2 to TRBJ2-7; 9 nucleotides line up with TRBD2. With 1 base clipped from V and 6 bases from J, the junction kept 7 bases outside the gene matches. Germline V gene data show CDR1 as SGHTA and CDR2 as FQGNSA. The CDR3 has 15 amino acids.

This clone was seen more than once but under ten times. The chain employs TRBV28 and TRBJ1-5; 9 positions match TRBD1. The CDR3 contains 16 residues. The germline gives CDR1 MDHEN, CDR2 SYDVKM. V dropped 6 bases and J dropped 6; count of bases not matched to a gene: 12. The CDR3 DNA is TGTGCCAGCAGCCCCCCTTTTAGGACAGGGGCTCAGCCCCAGCATTTT. It specifies CASSPPFRTGAQPQHF.

J is TRBJ1-1 and V is TRBV10-3; perhaps TRBD1 as D (5 bases). The V end lost 6 bases, the J end lost 0 bases, and 14 bases lay between the germline ends. In germline, CDR1 is ENHRY, CDR2 SYGVKD. CDR3 length: 15 residues. This CDR3 is CAISPQTDMNTEAFF. Here the CDR3 DNA reads TGTGCCATCAGCCCTCAGACAGACATGAACACTGAAGCTTTCTTT.

V gene TRBV21-1 combines with J gene TRBJ2-7; the D call TRBD2 from the table was never checked on the DNA. TRBV21-1 is tagged as a pseudogene. The CDR3 has 15 amino acids. CDR3 region: CASSRIAVSPYEQYF. DNA for the CDR3: TGTGCCAGCAGCCGAATAGCGGTCTCTCCCTACGAGCAGTACTTC.

This clone was picked up one time. The rearrangement joins TRBV6-1 to TRBJ2-3; D gene ambiguous. Trimming left V 1 base short and J 0 bases short, with 8 bases between. Germline V lookup: CDR1 MNHNS, CDR2 SASEGT. The CDR3 sequence is 15 residues long. In DNA form, the CDR3 reads TGTGCCAGCAGTGAAGGGCCGGCTAGCACAGATACGCAGTATTTT. This codes for CASSEGPASTDTQYF.

This chain links TRBV6-6 with TRBJ2-7, with a possible D match to TRBD2 (5 bases). Germline V gives CDR1 MNHNY, CDR2 SVGAGI (reference sequence). The CDR3 loop spans 14 amino acids. Trimming removed 0 bases at V and 3 bases at J, with 9 bases between. The CDR3 region is CASSYSHGNYEQYF. The CDR3 bases are TGTGCCAGCAGTTACTCTCACGGGAACTACGAGCAGTACTTC.

This clone was recorded at least ten times. This chain connects TRBV29-1 to TRBJ2-3; D gene ambiguous. V was trimmed by 6 bases and J by 6 bases, leaving 10 bases between them. The CDR3 totals 11 residues. The germline V gene encodes CDR1 SQVTM and CDR2 ANQGSEA. The CDR3 DNA follows: TGCAGCGTCCCGGACCCGGATACGCAGTATTTT. Translation gives CSVPDPDTQYF.

V is TRBV28 and J is TRBJ1-4, with 10 bases aligning to TRBD1. Germline V gene sequence: CDR1 MDHEN, CDR2 SYDVKM. V dropped 6 bases and J dropped 8; count of bases not matched to a gene: 9. The CDR3 has 15 amino acids. CDR3 DNA: TGTGCCAGCAGAACCGGACAGGGGGAATCAGAAAAACTGTTTTTT. This codes for CASRTGQGESEKLFF.

This clone has a single count. The chain links TRBV7-2 to TRBJ2-7; 7 bases agree with TRBD1. This CDR3 region has 15 residues. V gave up 1 base and J gave up 1 base; unmatched junction bases: 4. CDR1 and CDR2 (germline): SGHTA, FQGNSA. CDR3 sequence (DNA): TGTGCCAGCAGCTTAGTACAGGGGCCTTCCTACGAGCAGTACTTC. Protein sequence: CASSLVQGPSYEQYF. Full variable domain (remainder filled in from reference TRBV7-2 and TRBJ2-7): GAGVSQSPSNKVTEKGKDVELRCDPISGHTALYWYRQSLGQGLEFLIYFQGNSAPDKSGLPSDRFSAERTGGSVSTLTIQRTQQEDSAVYLCASSLVQGPSYEQYFGPGTRLTVT.

The genes are TRBV7-2 and TRBJ2-7, with TRBD1 as a possible D gene (6 bases). There are 14 residues in the CDR3. V dropped 2 bases and J dropped 2 bases, with 10 bases sitting between them. Germline CDR1 and CDR2: SGHTA and FQGNSA. The CDR3 DNA sequence: TGTGCCAGCAGCTTAAGCAGGGGCACCTACGAGCAGTACTTC. Translating it yields CASSLSRGTYEQYF. The variable domain in full, completed from reference TRBV7-2 and TRBJ2-7, reads GAGVSQSPSNKVTEKGKDVELRCDPISGHTALYWYRQSLGQGLEFLIYFQGNSAPDKSGLPSDRFSAERTGGSVSTLTIQRTQQEDSAVYLCASSLSRGTYEQYFGPGTRLTVT.

This chain links TRBV19 with TRBJ2-2; 7 bases map to TRBD2. V shed 3 bases and J 0 bases; nucleotides not matched to a gene: 22. Looked up from germline, CDR1 is LNHDA and CDR2 is SQIVND (reference sequence). The CDR3 loop spans 22 amino acids. In DNA form, the CDR3 reads TGTGCCAGTAGTATGCGGCCCAGTGTCGGGAGGCCCACCTACGCGAACACCGGGGAGCTGTTTTTT. Protein product: CASSMRPSVGRPTYANTGELFF. Drawing the rest from reference TRBV19 and TRBJ2-2, the complete variable domain is DGGITQSPKYLFRKEGQNVTLSCEQNLNHDAMYWYRQDPGQGLRLIYYSQIVNDFQKGDIAEGYSVSREKKESFPLTVTSAQKNPTAFYLCASSMRPSVGRPTYANTGELFFGEGSRLTVL.

The V and J genes are TRBV23-1 and TRBJ2-7; no firm D call. TRBV23-1 is known as an ORF, though its function is uncertain. The CDR3 is made up of 15 amino acids. The V gene lost 7 bases and the J gene lost 0 bases, with 16 bases spanning the gap. The CDR3 region has the DNA TGCGCCAGCACCTCACAGCCACCGGGCTCCTACGAGCAGTACTTC. This codes for CASTSQPPGSYEQYF.

V is TRBV7-9 and J is TRBJ1-4; unclear D gene. This CDR3 is built from 15 residues. Germline V lookup: CDR1 SEHNR, CDR2 FQNEAQ (reference sequence). Deletions cut 5 bases from V and 10 bases from J, with 20 bases between. The CDR3 sequence: CASSPQTTVEGKLFF. CDR3 DNA sequence: TGTGCCAGCAGCCCACAAACCACAGTGGAAGGAAAACTGTTTTTT.

The rearrangement joins TRBV28 to TRBJ2-5; D could derive from TRBD1 or TRBD2 (6 bases each). Germline lookup yields CDR1 MDHEN and CDR2 SYDVKM. Trimming left V 5 bases short and J 13 bases short, with 17 bases between. The CDR3 totals 12 residues. The CDR3 here is CASSPRSGGGYF. In DNA form, the CDR3 reads TGTGCCAGCAGTCCTCGAAGTGGAGGGGGGTACTTC.

The chain links TRBV19 to TRBJ2-7; D perhaps matches TRBD1 (6 bases). V lost 5 bases and J 2 bases, leaving 19 bases between the germline ends. The CDR3 is made up of 16 amino acids. Germline values: CDR1 LNHDA, CDR2 SQIVND (reference sequence). The CDR3 bases are TGTGCCAGTAGTTTGACCGGGACAAGGACTCCCTACGAGCAGTACTTC. It encodes CASSLTGTRTPYEQYF. The entire variable domain, with the rest obtained from reference TRBV19 and TRBJ2-7, is as follows: DGGITQSPKYLFRKEGQNVTLSCEQNLNHDAMYWYRQDPGQGLRLIYYSQIVNDFQKGDIAEGYSVSREKKESFPLTVTSAQKNPTAFYLCASSLTGTRTPYEQYFGPGTRLTVT.

This chain uses TRBV4-2 with TRBJ2-1; D is possibly TRBD1 or TRBD2 (6 bases each). The V gene lost 4 bases and the J gene lost 8 bases, with 18 bases spanning the gap. Germline V gene sequence: CDR1 LGHNA, CDR2 YNFKEQ. This CDR3 is 15 amino acids long. CDR3 in amino acids: CASSLGEGGGDEQFF. The CDR3 nucleotides read TGTGCCAGCAGCCTCGGAGAGGGGGGCGGCGATGAGCAGTTCTTC.

The V gene is TRBV7-9, the J gene TRBJ2-3; D call uncertain. CDR3 length equals 14 residues. Trimming cost V 1 base and J 6 bases, with 11 bases left between them. CDR1 and CDR2 from the germline V gene are SEHNR and FQNEAQ (reference sequence). The CDR3 DNA sequence: TGTGCCAGCAGCTTAGATCCCTCCGCGGATACGCAGTATTTT. Residues: CASSLDPSADTQYF.

The rearrangement links TRBV9 to TRBJ2-2; TRBD1 matches 9 bases. The CDR3 runs 20 residues. Germline assignment: CDR1 SGDLS and CDR2 YYNGEE. The V and J ends lost 0 bases and 2 bases, in that order; junction bases with no gene match: 14. The CDR3 nucleotides are TGTGCCAGCAGCGTAGTCGTTTGGGGTGGACAGGGGCGAAACACCGGGGAGCTGTTTTTT. As protein: CASSVVVWGGQGRNTGELFF.

This chain uses TRBV10-3 with TRBJ1-2; D call uncertain. The V gene's germline CDR1 is ENHRY and CDR2 SYGVKD. This CDR3 has 12 amino acids. V gave up 3 bases and J gave up 6 bases, with 8 bases separating them. The CDR3: CAISEAGNGYTF. The CDR3, as DNA: TGTGCCATCAGTGAAGCCGGGAATGGCTACACCTTC.